These 22 T cell receptor beta chains originate from one sample sequenced in a study of cytomegalovirus exposure and HLA in healthy donors. Vbeta (60) and Jbeta (13) primers were used in the PCR. Generated by immunoSEQ multiplex PCR, the TCRdb table keeps only in-frame clones and is missing some. This table holds 150,000 to 200,000 clones, roughly 82% found once. The sequencing input was PBMCs. The origin of the receptors is a woman aged 45-59 years in good health and CMV-seronegative.

The chain employs TRBV6-1 and TRBJ2-1; D is undetermined. Germline V gene lookup returns CDR1 MNHNS and CDR2 SASEGT. The V and J ends lost 1 base and 3 bases respectively, with 4 bases between them. This CDR3 spans 13 amino acids. For the CDR3, the DNA is TGTGCCAGCAGTGAAGGCAGCTACAATGAGCAGTTCTTC. It translates to CASSEGSYNEQFF.

The V and J genes are TRBV5-8 and TRBJ2-7; 8 bases fit TRBD1. The germline gives CDR1 SGHTS, CDR2 YDEGEE. The CDR3 totals 15 residues. Trimming removed 4 bases from V and 2 bases from J; junction bases left unmatched: 8. The CDR3 spells CASSQDRVSTYEQYF. The CDR3 DNA is TGTGCCAGCAGCCAGGACAGGGTATCAACCTACGAGCAGTACTTC.

J is TRBJ1-1 and V is TRBV10-3; TRBD1 agrees at 7 bases. This CDR3 spans 14 amino acids. CDR1 is ENHRY, CDR2 SYGVKD, per germline. V shed 7 bases, J shed 2 bases, and the junction held 7 bases outside the gene matches. CDR3 loop: CAIKAGGGNTEAFF. CDR3 DNA sequence: TGTGCCATCAAGGCAGGGGGAGGAAACACTGAAGCTTTCTTT.

This clone was found a few times. The chain couples TRBV25-1 to TRBJ1-4; the match to TRBD1 covers 8 bases. The V gene's germline CDR1 is MGHDK and CDR2 SYGVNS. The trim removed 5 bases at V and 4 bases at J, leaving 6 bases unmatched. The CDR3 runs 15 residues. The CDR3 DNA reads as TGTGCCAGCAGTCAACCGGGACAGGTTAATGAAAAACTGTTTTTT. This codes for CASSQPGQVNEKLFF.

The V gene is TRBV30, the J gene TRBJ2-1; 8 bases line up with TRBD2. The CDR3 extends over 15 amino acids. V was clipped by 0 bases and J by 4 bases; unmatched bases: 5. Germline CDR1 and CDR2: GTSNPN and SVGIG (reference sequence). CDR3 in amino acids: CAWSVRGGSYNEQFF. DNA of the CDR3: TGTGCCTGGAGTGTACGGGGGGGGAGTTACAATGAGCAGTTCTTC.

The CDR3 DNA reads as TGTGCCAGCAGCCCGGGACAGGGGAACTATAACTATGGCTACACCTTC. Translated: CASSPGQGNYNYGYTF. The chain recombines TRBV14 with TRBJ1-2; 10 positions agree with TRBD1. Per germline, CDR1 SGHDN and CDR2 FVKESK. The CDR3 length is 16 residues. The ends lost 4 bases at V and 1 base at J; junction bases unmatched: 6.

The chain joins TRBV15 to TRBJ1-1; D ambiguous. This CDR3 has 15 residues. Trimming cost V 5 bases and J 0 bases, with 13 bases left between them. Germline CDR1 and CDR2: LNHNV and YYDKDF (reference sequence). The DNA of the CDR3 is TGTGCCACCAGCGCCCCAAGGGAGTTGAACACTGAAGCTTTCTTT. Encoded protein: CATSAPRELNTEAFF.

The chain links TRBV21-1 to TRBJ2-7; the table's D call, TRBD2, was not checked against the DNA. TRBV21-1 is recorded as a pseudogene. The CDR3 loop spans 14 amino acids. The CDR3 DNA is TGTGCCAGCACCGAGGCCCTTCGGGGTGGCGAGCAGTACTTC. It specifies CASTEALRGGEQYF.

The genes are TRBV27 and TRBJ2-1; D remains unclear. The CDR3 is 11 residues long. Per germline, CDR1 MNHEY and CDR2 SMNVEV (reference sequence). The CDR3 region is CAGPFNNEQFF. CDR3 DNA sequence: TGTGCGGGCCCATTTAACAATGAGCAGTTCTTC.

This chain uses TRBV9 with TRBJ2-7, with D possibly TRBD2 on 5 matching bases. Germline values: CDR1 SGDLS, CDR2 YYNGEE. CDR3 length equals 16 residues. V gave up 4 bases and J gave up 0 bases, with 17 bases separating them. The chain's CDR3 is CASSPYDAGNSYEQYF. In DNA form, the CDR3 reads TGTGCCAGCAGCCCCTACGACGCGGGTAACTCCTACGAGCAGTACTTC.

The chain carries TRBV28 and TRBJ2-1, with D tentatively TRBD2 (6 bases). The CDR3 is made up of 20 amino acids. The germline V and J ends were trimmed by 5 bases and 4 bases, with 30 bases remaining between them. The germline V gene encodes CDR1 MDHEN and CDR2 SYDVKM. The DNA for the CDR3 is TGTGCCAGCAGTCCTTTCAGCCGGGCCAGCGGGCCACAATTATACAATGAGCAGTTCTTC. It is translated as CASSPFSRASGPQLYNEQFF.

The chain couples TRBV10-1 to TRBJ2-1, with unresolved D. V shed 0 bases and J shed 4 bases, with 4 bases lying between them. The CDR3 spans 13 residues. CDR1 and CDR2 from the germline V gene are WNHNN and SYGVQD (reference sequence). CDR3 in DNA: TGCGCCAGCAGTGAGTCCCAGTACAATGAGCAGTTCTTC. It yields the protein CASSESQYNEQFF.

This clone has more than one count but fewer than ten. The V call is TRBV25-1, the J call TRBJ1-2; D is perhaps TRBD1 (6 bases). The germline V and J ends were trimmed by 5 bases and 8 bases, with 12 bases remaining between them. Germline-derived CDR1 and CDR2 are MGHDK and SYGVNS. CDR3 length: 12 amino acids. As DNA, the CDR3 is TGTGCCAGCAGTAATACAGGGCTCGGCTACACCTTC. This encodes CASSNTGLGYTF.

The chain employs TRBV11-2 and TRBJ2-5; TRBD2 matches at 7 bases. The CDR3 totals 19 residues. Germline V gene sequence: CDR1 SGHAT, CDR2 FQNNGV. Unmatched junction bases numbered 16, after V lost 2 bases and J lost 1 base. The CDR3 loop is CASSLILRRELSAQETQYF. CDR3 DNA sequence: TGTGCCAGCAGCTTAATCCTAAGGCGGGAGTTATCCGCCCAAGAGACCCAGTACTTC.

This chain joins TRBV5-1 and TRBJ2-7; 9 bases map to TRBD1. The CDR3 is 14 residues long. V was clipped by 5 bases and J by 1 base; unmatched bases: 4. Germline V CDR1 and CDR2: SGHRS, YFSETQ. CDR3 loop: CASRGQGSSYEQYF. The CDR3, as DNA: TGCGCCAGCAGAGGACAGGGGAGTTCCTACGAGCAGTACTTC.

This clone was seen a few times. The chain carries TRBV15 and TRBJ2-1; D may be TRBD2 (6 bases). The CDR3 has 20 residues. CDR1 and CDR2 (germline): LNHNV, YYDKDF (reference sequence). Deletions cut 4 bases from V and 0 bases from J, with 25 bases between. The CDR3 sequence is CATSKTGMPRGRSSYNEQFF. The CDR3 DNA sequence: TGTGCCACCAGCAAAACAGGAATGCCGCGGGGCAGGAGCTCCTACAATGAGCAGTTCTTC.

The chain carries TRBV10-1 and TRBJ2-5; 11 bases map to TRBD2. With 2 bases clipped from V and 5 bases from J, the junction kept 4 bases outside the gene matches. CDR1 WNHNN and CDR2 SYGVQD come from the germline V gene (reference sequence). The CDR3 contains 15 residues. The CDR3 reads CASSETSGSRETQYF. The CDR3 DNA reads TGCGCCAGCAGTGAGACTAGCGGGAGTCGGGAGACCCAGTACTTC.

With regard to this clone: One end of the junction is discordant with germline, which a read error may explain. Other nucleotide sequences in the sample specify the same CDR3. The chain couples TRBV30 to TRBJ2-3, with D perhaps matching TRBD1 (6 bases). CDR3 length: 13 amino acids. The germline V gene encodes CDR1 GTSNPN and CDR2 SVGIG (reference sequence). The CDR3 nucleotides are TGCGCCTGGGGGCGGACTCAATCAGATACGCAGTATTTT. Its protein is CAWGRTQSDTQYF.

This chain joins TRBV5-1 and TRBJ2-5, with no clear D. Trimming took 4 bases from V and 4 from J, leaving 14 bases between them. This CDR3 comprises 14 residues. CDR1 is SGHRS and CDR2 is YFSETQ in the germline V gene. CDR3 amino acids: CASSAVGLSETQYF. In DNA, the CDR3 is TGCGCCAGCAGCGCAGTCGGGTTATCAGAGACCCAGTACTTC.

The chain couples TRBV11-2 to TRBJ2-5; maybe TRBD1 (6 bases). Trimming left V 4 bases short and J 5 bases short, with 11 bases between. This CDR3 has 13 amino acids. From germline, CDR1 is SGHAT and CDR2 FQNNGV. The CDR3 DNA sequence: TGTGCCAGCAGCTCCTACAGGGACGAGACCCAGTACTTC. Amino acids: CASSSYRDETQYF. The full variable domain, its missing parts supplied by reference TRBV11-2 and TRBJ2-5, is EAGVAQSPRYKIIEKRQSVAFWCNPISGHATLYWYQQILGQGPKLLIQFQNNGVVDDSQLPKDRFSAERLKGVDSTLKIQPAKLEDSAVYLCASSSYRDETQYFGPGTRLLVL.

J is TRBJ1-5 and V is TRBV19; 7 nucleotides line up with TRBD1. With V trimmed by 4 bases and J by 5 bases, 11 bases remained unmatched. The CDR3 has 16 residues. From germline, CDR1 is LNHDA and CDR2 SQIVND (reference sequence). The CDR3 region is CASSNRETGWYQPQHF. DNA of the CDR3: TGTGCCAGTAGTAATCGGGAGACAGGGTGGTATCAGCCCCAGCATTTT.

The chain is built from TRBV2 and TRBJ2-1; perhaps TRBD2 as D (5 bases). Trimming cost V 6 bases and J 10 bases, with 10 bases left between them. This CDR3 is built from 11 residues. From germline, CDR1 is SNHLY and CDR2 FYNNEI. The CDR3 DNA is TGTGCCAGCAGGGACCCGGGGGAGCAGTTCTTC. Its protein is CASRDPGEQFF. Drawing the rest from reference TRBV2 and TRBJ2-1, the complete variable domain is EPEVTQTPSHQVTQMGQEVILRCVPISNHLYFYWYRQILGQKVEFLVSFYNNEISEKSEIFDDQFSVERPDGSNFTLKIRSTKLEDSAMYFCASRDPGEQFFGPGTRLTVL.